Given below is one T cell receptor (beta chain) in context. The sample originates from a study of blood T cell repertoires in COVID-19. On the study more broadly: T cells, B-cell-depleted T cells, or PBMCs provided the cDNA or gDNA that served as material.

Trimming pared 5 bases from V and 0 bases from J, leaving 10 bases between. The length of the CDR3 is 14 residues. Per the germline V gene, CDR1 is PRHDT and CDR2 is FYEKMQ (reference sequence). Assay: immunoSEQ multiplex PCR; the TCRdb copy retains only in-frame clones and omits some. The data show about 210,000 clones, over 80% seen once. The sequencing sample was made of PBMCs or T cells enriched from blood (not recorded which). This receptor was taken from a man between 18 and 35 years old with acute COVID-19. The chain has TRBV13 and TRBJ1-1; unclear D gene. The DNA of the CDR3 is TGTGCCAGCAGCCAGGCGCCAGTGAACACTGAAGCTTTCTTT. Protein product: CASSQAPVNTEAFF.